This T cell receptor (beta chain) was captured by sequencing in a study of blood T cell repertoires in COVID-19. The wider study: The cDNA or gDNA used as material had been derived from T cells, B-cell-depleted T cells, or PBMCs.

This clone has at least ten counts. With 1 base removed from V and 2 bases from J, the gap between germline ends came to 9 bases. The germline CDR1 and CDR2 sequences are MGHDK and SYGVNS. This CDR3 contains 15 residues. Assay used: immunoSEQ multiplex PCR; TCRdb lists only in-frame clones, some missing. The sample carries 400,000 to 500,000 clones, more than 80% recorded once. The rearrangement links TRBV25-1 to TRBJ2-1; possible D gene TRBD2, 5 bases. Sequencing was performed on peripheral blood. The TCR sequence derives from a woman in her twenties or thirties with active or convalescent COVID-19. This CDR3 reads CASSESQRTYNEQFF. CDR3 nucleotide sequence: TGTGCCAGCAGTGAATCTCAGCGGACCTACAATGAGCAGTTCTTC.